This T cell receptor (beta chain) was sequenced during a study of T cells expressing NK-cell markers. In the study overall: Beta-chain profiling covered CD3+CD56+NKG2C+, CD3+CD56+NKG2C- and CD3+CD56-NKG2C+ sorted subsets.

Beta-chain TCR cDNA was generated via 5'RACE template switching with UMIs. Using the 5' RACE reads, TCRdb records one entry per CDR3 protein without DNA. The sample includes approximately 550,000 distinct CDR3 sequences. The CDR3 covers 16 residues. Germline V gene data show CDR1 as SGHKS and CDR2 as YYEKEE (reference sequence). General observations from the study: In 5 to 7 donors, dominant CD3+CD56+NKG2C+ clones formed about 1.0-7.5% of CD8+ cells.

Comments on this clonotype: Its antigen remains unidentified.

The sequence was collected from a man aged 18 to 29 in good health. This chain links TRBV5-5 with TRBJ2-7. The source material was blood T cells: a sorted CD56 or NKG2C T cell subset, CD4+ or CD8+ T cells, or bulk PBMC T cells (not recorded which). The CDR3 is CASKDSETDSSYEQYF.